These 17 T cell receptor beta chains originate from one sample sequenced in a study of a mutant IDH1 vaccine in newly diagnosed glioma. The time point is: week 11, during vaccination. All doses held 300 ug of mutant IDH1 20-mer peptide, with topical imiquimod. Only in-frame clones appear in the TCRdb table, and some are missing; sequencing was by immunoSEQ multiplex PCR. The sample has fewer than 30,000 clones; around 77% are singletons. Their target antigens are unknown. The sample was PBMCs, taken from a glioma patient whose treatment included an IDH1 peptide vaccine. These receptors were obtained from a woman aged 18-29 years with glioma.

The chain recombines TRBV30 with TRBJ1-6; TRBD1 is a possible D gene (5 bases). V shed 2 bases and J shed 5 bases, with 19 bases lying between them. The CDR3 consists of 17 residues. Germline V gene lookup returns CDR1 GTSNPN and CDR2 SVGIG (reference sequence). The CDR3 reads CAWSLFTQGYHNSPLHF. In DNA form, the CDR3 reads TGTGCCTGGAGTTTATTCACTCAGGGTTATCATAATTCACCCCTCCACTTT. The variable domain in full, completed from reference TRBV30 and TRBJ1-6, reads SQTIHQWPATLVQPVGSPLSLECTVEGTSNPNLYWYRQAAGRGLQLLFYSVGIGQISSEVPQNLSASRPQDRQFILSSKKLLLSDSGFYLCAWSLFTQGYHNSPLHFGNGTRLTVT.

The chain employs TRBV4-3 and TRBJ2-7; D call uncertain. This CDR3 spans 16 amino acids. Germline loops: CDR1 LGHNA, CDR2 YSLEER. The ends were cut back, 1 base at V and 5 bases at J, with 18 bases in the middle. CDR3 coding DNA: TGCGCCAGCAGCCAAGGTTCATTTAGTTCGCGTGACGAGCAGTACTTC. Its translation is CASSQGSFSSRDEQYF.

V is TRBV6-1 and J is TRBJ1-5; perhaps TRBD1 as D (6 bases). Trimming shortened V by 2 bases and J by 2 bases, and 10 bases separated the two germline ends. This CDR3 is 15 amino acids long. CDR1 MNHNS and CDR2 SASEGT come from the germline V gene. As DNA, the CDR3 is TGTGCCAGCAGTGAACTCACAGGGCGCAATCAGCCCCAGCATTTT. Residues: CASSELTGRNQPQHF.

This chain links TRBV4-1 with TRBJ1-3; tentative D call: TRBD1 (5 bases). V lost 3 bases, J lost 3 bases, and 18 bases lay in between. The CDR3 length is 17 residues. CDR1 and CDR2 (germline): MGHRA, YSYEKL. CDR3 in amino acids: CASSQPGTLKRGNTIYF. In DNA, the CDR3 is TGCGCCAGCAGCCAGCCCGGGACTCTAAAACGTGGAAACACCATATATTTT.

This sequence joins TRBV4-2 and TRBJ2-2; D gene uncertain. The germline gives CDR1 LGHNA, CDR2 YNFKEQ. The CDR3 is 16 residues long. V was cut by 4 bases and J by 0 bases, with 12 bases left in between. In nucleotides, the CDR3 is TGTGCCAGCAGCCGAGAGAGAGAAACGAACACCGGGGAGCTGTTTTTT. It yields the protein CASSRERETNTGELFF.

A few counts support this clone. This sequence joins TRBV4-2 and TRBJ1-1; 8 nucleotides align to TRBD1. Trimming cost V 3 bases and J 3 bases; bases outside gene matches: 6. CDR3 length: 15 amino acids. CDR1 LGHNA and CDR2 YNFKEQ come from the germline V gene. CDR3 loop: CASSQADRDYTEAFF. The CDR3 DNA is TGTGCCAGCAGCCAGGCGGACAGGGACTACACTGAAGCTTTCTTT.

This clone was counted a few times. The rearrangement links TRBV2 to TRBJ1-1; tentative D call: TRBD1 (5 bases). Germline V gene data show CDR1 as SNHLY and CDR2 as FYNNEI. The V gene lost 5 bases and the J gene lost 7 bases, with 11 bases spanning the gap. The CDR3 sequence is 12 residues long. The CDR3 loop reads CASSYQGNEAFF. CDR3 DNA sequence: TGTGCCAGCAGTTATCAGGGAAATGAAGCTTTCTTT.

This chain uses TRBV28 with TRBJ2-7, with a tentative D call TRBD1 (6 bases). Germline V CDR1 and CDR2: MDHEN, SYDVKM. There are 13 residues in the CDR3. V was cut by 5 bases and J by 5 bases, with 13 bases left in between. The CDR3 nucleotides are TGTGCCAGCAGTGACGGGACATCCCACGAGCAGTACTTC. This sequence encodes CASSDGTSHEQYF.

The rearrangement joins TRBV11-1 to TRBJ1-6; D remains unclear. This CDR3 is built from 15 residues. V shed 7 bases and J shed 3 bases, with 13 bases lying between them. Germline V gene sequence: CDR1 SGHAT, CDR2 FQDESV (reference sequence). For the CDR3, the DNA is TGTGCCAGCACCCCGGCAGAGGGCTATAATTCACCCCTCCACTTT. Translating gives CASTPAEGYNSPLHF.

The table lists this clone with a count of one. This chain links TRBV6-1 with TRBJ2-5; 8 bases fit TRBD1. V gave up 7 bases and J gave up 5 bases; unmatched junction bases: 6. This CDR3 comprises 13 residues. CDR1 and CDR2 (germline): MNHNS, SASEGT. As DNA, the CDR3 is TGTGCCAGCAAGGACAGGGACAGGGAGACCCAGTACTTC. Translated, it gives CASKDRDRETQYF.

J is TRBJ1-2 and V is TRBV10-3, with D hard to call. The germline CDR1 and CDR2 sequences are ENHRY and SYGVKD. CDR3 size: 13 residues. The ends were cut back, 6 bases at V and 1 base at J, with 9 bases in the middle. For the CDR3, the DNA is TGTGCCATCAGCCCAGGCTATAACTATGGCTACACCTTC. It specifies CAISPGYNYGYTF.

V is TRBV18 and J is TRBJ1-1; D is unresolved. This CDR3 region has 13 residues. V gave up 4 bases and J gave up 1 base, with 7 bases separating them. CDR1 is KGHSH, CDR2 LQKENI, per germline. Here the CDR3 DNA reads TGTGCCAGCTCACTGAAAGAGAACACTGAAGCTTTCTTT. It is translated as CASSLKENTEAFF.

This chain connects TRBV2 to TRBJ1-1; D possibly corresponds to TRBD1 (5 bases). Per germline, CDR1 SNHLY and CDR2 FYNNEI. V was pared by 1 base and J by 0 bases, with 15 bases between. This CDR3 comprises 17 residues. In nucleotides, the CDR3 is TGTGCCAGCAGTGAAGTTTTGCTGGCAGGGATGAACACTGAAGCTTTCTTT. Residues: CASSEVLLAGMNTEAFF.

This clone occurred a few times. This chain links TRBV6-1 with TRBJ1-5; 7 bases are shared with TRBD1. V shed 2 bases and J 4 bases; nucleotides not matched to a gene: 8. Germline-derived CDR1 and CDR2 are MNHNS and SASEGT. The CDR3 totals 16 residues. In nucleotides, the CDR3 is TGTGCCAGCAGTGAATGGACAGGTAGCACTAATCAGCCCCAGCATTTT. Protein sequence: CASSEWTGSTNQPQHF.

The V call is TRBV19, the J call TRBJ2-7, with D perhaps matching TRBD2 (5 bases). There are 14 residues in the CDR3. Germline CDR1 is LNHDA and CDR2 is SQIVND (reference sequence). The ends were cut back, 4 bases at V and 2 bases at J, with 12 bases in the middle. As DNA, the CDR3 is TGTGCCAGTAGTAGTCGGACGGGGACCTACGAGCAGTACTTC. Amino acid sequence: CASSSRTGTYEQYF.

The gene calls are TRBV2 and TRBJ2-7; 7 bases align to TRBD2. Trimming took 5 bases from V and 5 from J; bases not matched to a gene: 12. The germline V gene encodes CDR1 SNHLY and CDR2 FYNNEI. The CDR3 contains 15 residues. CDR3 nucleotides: TGTGCCAGCAGTCCCGACGGGGCGGGAGCCGACGAGCAGTACTTC. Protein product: CASSPDGAGADEQYF.

The CDR3 nucleotides are TGCAGCAAAGGGAACATCTACAATGAGCAGTTCTTC. It is translated as CSKGNIYNEQFF. V usage is TRBV29-1 and J usage is TRBJ2-1; no reliable D call. Germline loops: CDR1 SQVTM, CDR2 ANQGSEA. The germline V and J ends were trimmed by 8 bases and 3 bases, with 11 bases remaining between them. The CDR3 is 12 amino acids.